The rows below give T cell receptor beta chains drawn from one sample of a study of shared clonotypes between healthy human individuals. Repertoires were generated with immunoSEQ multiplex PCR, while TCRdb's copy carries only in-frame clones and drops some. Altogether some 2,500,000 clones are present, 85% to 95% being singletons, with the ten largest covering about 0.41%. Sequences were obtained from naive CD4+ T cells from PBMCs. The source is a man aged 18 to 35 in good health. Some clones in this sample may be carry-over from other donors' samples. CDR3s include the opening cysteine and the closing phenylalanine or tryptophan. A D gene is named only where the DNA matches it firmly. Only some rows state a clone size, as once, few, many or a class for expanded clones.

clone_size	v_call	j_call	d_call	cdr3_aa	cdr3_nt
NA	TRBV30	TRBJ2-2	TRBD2	CAWSPSGANTGELFF	TGTGCCTGGAGCCCTAGCGGGGCAAACACCGGGGAGCTGTTTTTT
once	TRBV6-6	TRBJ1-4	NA	CASSYSKRTNEKLFF	TGTGCCAGCAGTTATTCGAAACGAACTAATGAAAAACTGTTTTTT
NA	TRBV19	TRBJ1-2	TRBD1	CASSPPGQHIYGYTF	TGTGCCAGTAGCCCACCGGGACAGCACATCTATGGCTACACCTTC
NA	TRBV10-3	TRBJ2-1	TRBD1	CAISGTGHYNEQFF	TGTGCCATCAGTGGGACAGGCCATTACAATGAGCAGTTCTTC
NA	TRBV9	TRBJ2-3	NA	CASSAGPSDTQYF	TGTGCCAGCAGCGCCGGGCCCTCAGATACGCAGTATTTT
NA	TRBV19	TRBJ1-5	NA	CASSIEGWWIGPDNQPQHF	TGTGCCAGTAGTATTGAGGGTTGGTGGATCGGGCCAGACAATCAGCCCCAGCATTTT
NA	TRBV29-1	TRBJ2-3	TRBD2	CSVKTSGLAGGTDTQYF	TGCAGCGTCAAAACGTCCGGACTAGCGGGAGGCACAGATACGCAGTATTTT
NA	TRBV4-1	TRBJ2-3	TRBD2	CASSQDLGAGGPTQYF	TGCGCCAGCAGCCAAGATCTGGGAGCGGGAGGGCCCACGCAGTATTTT
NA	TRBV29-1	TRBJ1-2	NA	CSVGGSSGMDYGYTF	TGCAGCGTTGGTGGCAGCTCTGGTATGGATTATGGCTACACCTTC
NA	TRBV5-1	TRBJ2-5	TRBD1	CASSPMGTGVVGPPEYF	TGCGCCAGCAGCCCCATGGGGACAGGGGTTGTCGGGCCCCCCGAGTACTTC
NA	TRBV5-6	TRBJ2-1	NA	CASSLPGSSYNEQFF	TGTGCCAGCAGCTTGCCAGGGTCGAGCTACAATGAGCAGTTCTTC
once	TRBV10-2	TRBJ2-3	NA	CASSDRGPSTDTQYF	TGCGCCAGCAGTGACAGGGGACCCTCCACAGATACGCAGTATTTT
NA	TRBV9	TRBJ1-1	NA	CASSQNREGEAFF	TGTGCCAGCAGCCAAAACAGGGAGGGTGAAGCTTTCTTT
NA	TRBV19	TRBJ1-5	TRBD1	CASSMRQGHQPQHF	TGTGCCAGTAGTATGAGACAGGGTCATCAGCCCCAGCATTTT
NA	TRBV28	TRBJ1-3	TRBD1	CAARDSTTSGNTIYF	TGTGCCGCCCGGGACAGTACCACCTCTGGAAACACCATATATTTT
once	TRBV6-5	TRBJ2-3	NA	CASTTNRVGTDTQYF	TGTGCCAGCACCACCAACAGGGTCGGCACAGATACGCAGTATTTT
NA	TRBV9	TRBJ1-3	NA	CASSDRTASGNTIYF	TGTGCCAGCAGCGATCGGACTGCTTCTGGAAACACCATATATTTT
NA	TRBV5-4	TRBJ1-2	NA	CASTPWPQGYGYTF	TGTGCCAGCACTCCCTGGCCCCAGGGTTATGGCTACACCTTC
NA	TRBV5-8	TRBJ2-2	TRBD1	CASSFPPGTGSPGELFF	TGTGCCAGCAGCTTTCCTCCCGGGACAGGGTCCCCCGGGGAGCTGTTTTTT
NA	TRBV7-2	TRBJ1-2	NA	CASSQYVPQGGAHGYTF	TGTGCCAGCAGCCAATATGTCCCGCAGGGCGGCGCGCATGGCTACACCTTC
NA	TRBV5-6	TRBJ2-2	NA	CASSHLDRINTGELFF	TGTGCCAGCAGCCATCTCGACAGAATAAACACCGGGGAGCTGTTTTTT
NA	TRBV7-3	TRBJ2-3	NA	CASSLGSGAGDTQYF	TGTGCCAGCAGCTTAGGGTCGGGAGCCGGCGATACGCAGTATTTT
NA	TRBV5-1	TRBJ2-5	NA	CASSLGGPVGQETQYF	TGCGCCAGCAGCTTGGGGGGCCCAGTCGGACAAGAGACCCAGTACTTC
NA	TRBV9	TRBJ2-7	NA	CASSPGPHDEQYF	TGTGCCAGCAGCCCGGGACCCCACGACGAGCAGTACTTC
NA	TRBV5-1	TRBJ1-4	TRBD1	CASSFRQGANEKLFF	TGCGCCAGCAGCTTTCGACAGGGAGCTAATGAAAAACTGTTTTTT
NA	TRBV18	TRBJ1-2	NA	CASSPPGSSNYGYTF	TGTGCCAGCTCACCACCCGGGTCCTCTAACTATGGCTACACCTTC
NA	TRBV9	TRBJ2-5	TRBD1	CASSAQGARETQYF	TGTGCCAGCAGCGCCCAGGGGGCCCGCGAGACCCAGTACTTC
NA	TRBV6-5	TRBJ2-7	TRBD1	CASSSGQGSYEQYF	TGTGCCAGCAGTTCCGGACAGGGATCCTACGAGCAGTACTTC
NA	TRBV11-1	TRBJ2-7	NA	CASSESPGREQYF	TGTGCCAGCAGCGAATCGCCGGGACGCGAGCAGTACTTC
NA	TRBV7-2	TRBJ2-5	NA	CASSYQGSQETQYF	TGTGCCAGCAGCTACCAGGGAAGCCAAGAGACCCAGTACTTC
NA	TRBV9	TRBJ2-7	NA	CASSVATVGEQYF	TGTGCCAGCAGCGTAGCTACGGTGGGCGAGCAGTACTTC
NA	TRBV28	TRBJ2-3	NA	CASSNGGALSTDTQYF	TGTGCCAGCAGTAACGGGGGAGCGCTCAGCACAGATACGCAGTATTTT
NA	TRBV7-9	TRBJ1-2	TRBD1	CASSLFPRKTGGDSYGYTF	TGTGCCAGCAGCTTATTCCCCCGAAAGACAGGGGGTGACTCGTATGGCTACACCTTC
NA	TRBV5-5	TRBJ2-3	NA	CASRLPQAPDTQYF	TGTGCCAGCAGGCTGCCACAGGCTCCTGATACGCAGTATTTT
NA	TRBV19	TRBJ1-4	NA	CASSTAGNFRSNEKLFF	TGTGCCAGTAGTACGGCAGGGAATTTTAGGAGTAATGAAAAACTGTTTTTT
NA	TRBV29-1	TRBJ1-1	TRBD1	CSVEKSQGTEAFF	TGCAGCGTTGAAAAGTCACAGGGGACTGAAGCTTTCTTT
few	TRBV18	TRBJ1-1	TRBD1	CASSPGQVLTEAFF	TGTGCCAGCTCACCGGGACAGGTTCTCACTGAAGCTTTCTTT
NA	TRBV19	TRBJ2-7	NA	CASSIEDSTYEQYF	TGTGCCAGTAGTATAGAGGACAGCACCTACGAGCAGTACTTC
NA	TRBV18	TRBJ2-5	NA	CASSRGLEQETQYF	TGTGCCAGCTCCCGAGGGCTCGAACAAGAGACCCAGTACTTC
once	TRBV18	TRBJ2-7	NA	CASSPSLYSGSSYEQYF	TGTGCCAGCTCACCATCTCTTTACTCAGGGAGCTCCTACGAGCAGTACTTC
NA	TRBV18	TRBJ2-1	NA	CASSPSTGINEQFF	TGTGCCAGCTCACCTTCTACAGGGATTAATGAGCAGTTCTTC
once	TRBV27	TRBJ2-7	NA	CASSLGGAPEGEQYF	TGTGCCAGCAGTTTAGGAGGCGCCCCGGAGGGCGAGCAGTACTTC
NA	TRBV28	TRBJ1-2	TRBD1	CASRRGQGYGYTF	TGTGCCAGCAGGCGGGGACAGGGCTATGGCTACACCTTC
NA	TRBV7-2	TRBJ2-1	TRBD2	CASSLGGLVSYNEQFF	TGTGCCAGCAGCTTAGGGGGACTAGTCTCCTACAATGAGCAGTTCTTC
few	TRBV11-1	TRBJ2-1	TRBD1	CASSLGTGEGNEQFF	TGTGCCAGCAGCTTAGGCACAGGGGAAGGCAATGAGCAGTTCTTC
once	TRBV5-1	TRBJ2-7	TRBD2	CASSPGTSGGYEQYF	TGCGCCAGCAGCCCAGGGACTAGCGGGGGCTACGAGCAGTACTTC
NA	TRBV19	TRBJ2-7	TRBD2	CASSIPGGNGYEQYF	TGTGCCAGTTCTATCCCGGGAGGGAATGGCTACGAGCAGTACTTC
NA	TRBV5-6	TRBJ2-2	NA	CASSLFQDPNTGELFF	TGTGCCAGCAGCTTGTTCCAAGACCCCAACACCGGGGAGCTGTTTTTT
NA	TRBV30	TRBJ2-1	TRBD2	CARSGSSYNEQFF	TGTGCCCGTAGCGGGAGCTCCTACAATGAGCAGTTCTTC